This T cell receptor (beta chain) comes out of a study of blood T cell repertoires in COVID-19. Study background: Some COVID-19 samples were acute and others convalescent; all came from the United States, Italy and Spain. T cells, B-cell-depleted T cells, or PBMCs provided the cDNA or gDNA that served as material.

The ends were cut back, 2 bases at V and 0 bases at J, with 11 bases in the middle. The CDR3 totals 16 residues. Germline V gene data show CDR1 as MDHEN and CDR2 as SYDVKM. Under the authors' procedure: Estimates of nucleated cell counts were drawn from the amplification of reference gene primers. Clones were sequenced by immunoSEQ multiplex PCR, and TCRdb holds only the in-frame ones, with some missing. The DNA gave D and trimming, while V, J and clone size come from that table. The profile shows about 170,000 clones, approximately 92% of them singletons. The sequence came from a woman aged 50 to 60 with acute or convalescent COVID-19. What was sequenced was peripheral blood. V is TRBV28 and J is TRBJ2-1, with D possibly being TRBD2 (7 bases). The CDR3 sequence is CASSLRGAPSYNEQFF. In DNA form, the CDR3 reads TGTGCCAGCAGTTTACGGGGGGCCCCCTCCTACAATGAGCAGTTCTTC.